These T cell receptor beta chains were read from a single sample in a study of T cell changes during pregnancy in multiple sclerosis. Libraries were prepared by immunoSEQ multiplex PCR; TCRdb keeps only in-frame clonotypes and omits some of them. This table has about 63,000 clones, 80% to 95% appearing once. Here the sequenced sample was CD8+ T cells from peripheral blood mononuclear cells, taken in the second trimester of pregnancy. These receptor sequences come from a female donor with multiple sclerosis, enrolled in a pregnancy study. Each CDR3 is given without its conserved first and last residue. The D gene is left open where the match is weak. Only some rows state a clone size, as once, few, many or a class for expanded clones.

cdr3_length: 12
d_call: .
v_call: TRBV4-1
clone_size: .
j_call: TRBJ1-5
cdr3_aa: ASSPTQGNQPQH

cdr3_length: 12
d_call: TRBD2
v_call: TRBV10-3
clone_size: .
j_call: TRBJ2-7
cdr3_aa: AAQTSGTTYEQY

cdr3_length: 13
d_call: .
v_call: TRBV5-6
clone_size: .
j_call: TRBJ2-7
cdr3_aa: ASSLVSLSGNEQY

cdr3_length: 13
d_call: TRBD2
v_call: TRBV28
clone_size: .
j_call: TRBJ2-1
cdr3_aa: ASKLAGVSYNEQF

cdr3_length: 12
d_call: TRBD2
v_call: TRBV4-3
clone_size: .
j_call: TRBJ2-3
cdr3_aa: ASSDGTSGVTQY

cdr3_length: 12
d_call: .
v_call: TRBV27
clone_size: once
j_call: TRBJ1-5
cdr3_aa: ASSSGLSNQPQH

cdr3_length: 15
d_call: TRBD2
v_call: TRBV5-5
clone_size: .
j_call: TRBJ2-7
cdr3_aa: ASSLIGPGLAGDEQY

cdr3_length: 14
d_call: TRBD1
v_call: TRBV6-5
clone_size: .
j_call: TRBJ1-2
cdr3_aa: ASSFGAGTGGHGYT

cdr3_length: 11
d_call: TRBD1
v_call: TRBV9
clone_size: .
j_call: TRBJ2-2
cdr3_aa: ASSQGATGELF

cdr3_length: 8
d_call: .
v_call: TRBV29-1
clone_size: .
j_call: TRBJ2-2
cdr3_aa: SGGDGELF

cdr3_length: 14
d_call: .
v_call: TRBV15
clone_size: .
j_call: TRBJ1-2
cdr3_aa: ATSREAGVANYGYT

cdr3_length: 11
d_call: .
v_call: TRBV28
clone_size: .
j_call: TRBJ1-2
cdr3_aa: ASSSPWSRGYT

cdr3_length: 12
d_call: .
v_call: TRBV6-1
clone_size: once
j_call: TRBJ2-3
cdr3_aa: ASVRDFSTDTQY

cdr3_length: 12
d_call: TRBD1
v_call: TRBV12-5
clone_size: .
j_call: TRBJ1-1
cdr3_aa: ASGSGQYNTEAF

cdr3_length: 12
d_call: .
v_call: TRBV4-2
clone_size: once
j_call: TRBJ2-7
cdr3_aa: ASSQLTGTYEQY

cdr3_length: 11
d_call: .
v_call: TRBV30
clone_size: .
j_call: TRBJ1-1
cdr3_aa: AWSDGARTEAF

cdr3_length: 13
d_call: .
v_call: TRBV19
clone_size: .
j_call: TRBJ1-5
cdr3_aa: ASSTFTGIDQPQH

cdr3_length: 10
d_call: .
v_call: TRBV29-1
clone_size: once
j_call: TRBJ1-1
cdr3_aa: SVQGVSTEAF

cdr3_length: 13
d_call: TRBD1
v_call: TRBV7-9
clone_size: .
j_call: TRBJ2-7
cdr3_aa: ASSLQRDRGHEQY

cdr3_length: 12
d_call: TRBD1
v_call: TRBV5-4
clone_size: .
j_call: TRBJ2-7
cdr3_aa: ASGKGQGVYEQY

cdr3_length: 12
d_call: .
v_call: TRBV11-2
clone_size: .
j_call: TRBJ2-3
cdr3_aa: ASSLGSSTDTQY

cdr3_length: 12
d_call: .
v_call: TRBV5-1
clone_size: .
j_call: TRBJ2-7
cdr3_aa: ASSLEQAAYEQY

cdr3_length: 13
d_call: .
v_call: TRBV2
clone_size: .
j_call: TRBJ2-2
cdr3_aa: ASSPGSGDHGELF

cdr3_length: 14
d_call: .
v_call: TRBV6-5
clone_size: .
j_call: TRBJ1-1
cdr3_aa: ASSYPLEGGGTEAF

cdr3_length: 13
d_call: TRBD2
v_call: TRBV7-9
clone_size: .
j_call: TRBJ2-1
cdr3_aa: ASRGQAGGFNEQF

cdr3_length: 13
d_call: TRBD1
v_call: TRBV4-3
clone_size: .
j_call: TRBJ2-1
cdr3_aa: ASSQEGTGVHEQF

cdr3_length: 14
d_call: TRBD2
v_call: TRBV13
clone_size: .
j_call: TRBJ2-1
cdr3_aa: ASSSRSGRNYNEQF

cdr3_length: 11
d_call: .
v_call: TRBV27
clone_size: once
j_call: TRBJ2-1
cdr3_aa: ASSLSRAGREF

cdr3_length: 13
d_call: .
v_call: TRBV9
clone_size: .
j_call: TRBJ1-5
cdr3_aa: ASSVVPDSNQPQH

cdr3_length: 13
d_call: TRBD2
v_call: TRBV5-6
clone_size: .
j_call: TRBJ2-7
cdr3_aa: ASSLGGTISYEQY

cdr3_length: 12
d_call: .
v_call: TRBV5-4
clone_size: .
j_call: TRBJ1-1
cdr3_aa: ASNSRGGDTEAF

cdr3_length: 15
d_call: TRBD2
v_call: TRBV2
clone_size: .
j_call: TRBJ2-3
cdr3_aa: ASSRRLAGTSTDTQY

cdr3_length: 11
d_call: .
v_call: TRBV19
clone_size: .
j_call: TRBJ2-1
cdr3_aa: ASSRLSYNEQF

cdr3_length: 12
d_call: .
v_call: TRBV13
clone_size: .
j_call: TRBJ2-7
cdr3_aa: ASSFSGVTYEQY

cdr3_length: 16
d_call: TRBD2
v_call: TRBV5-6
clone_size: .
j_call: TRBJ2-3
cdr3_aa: ASSLSPWGLAPTDTQY